These 20 T cell receptor beta chains originate from one sample sequenced in a study of blood T cell repertoires in COVID-19. Sequencing was performed with immunoSEQ multiplex PCR; in TCRdb, only in-frame clones are kept and a portion is missing. This table holds about 230,000 clones, about nine tenths found once. The sample consisted of PBMCs or T cells enriched from blood (not recorded which). The receptors shown here come from a man younger than 35 who had recovered from COVID-19.

In DNA form, the CDR3 reads TGTGCCAGCAGCTTAGATGGGGCCACTGAAGCTTTCTTT. It yields the protein CASSLDGATEAFF. The V call is TRBV7-9, the J call TRBJ1-1; D perhaps matches TRBD1 (5 bases). V dropped 1 base and J dropped 4 bases, with 7 bases sitting between them. Germline V gene lookup returns CDR1 SEHNR and CDR2 FQNEAQ (reference sequence). The CDR3 has 13 amino acids.

This chain uses TRBV28 with TRBJ2-1; the match to TRBD2 covers 11 bases. The CDR3 sequence is 15 residues long. Germline loops: CDR1 MDHEN, CDR2 SYDVKM. With 6 bases clipped from V and 2 bases from J, the junction kept 3 bases outside the gene matches. The CDR3 region is CASRRTSGPYNEQFF. The CDR3 nucleotides are TGTGCCAGCAGGCGGACTAGCGGGCCCTACAATGAGCAGTTCTTC.

Concerning this clone itself: This specimen includes other DNA sequences encoding the same CDR3. This rearrangement joins TRBV27 to TRBJ1-5; D gene unclear. From germline, CDR1 is MNHEY and CDR2 SMNVEV (reference sequence). The CDR3 runs to 12 residues. With 3 bases removed from V and 7 bases from J, the gap between germline ends came to 7 bases. Here the CDR3 DNA reads TGTGCCAGCAGTTTTCCGGGGCAGCCCCAGCATTTT. Translating gives CASSFPGQPQHF.

The chain links TRBV24-1 to TRBJ1-4; 9 bases line up with TRBD1. The CDR3 is 18 amino acids. J gave up 2 bases and V 8 bases, and 14 bases lay outside the gene matches. Germline assignment: CDR1 KGHDR and CDR2 SFDVKD. CDR3 coding DNA: TGTGCCACCAACAAATTCACGGGACAGGGACGCACTAATGAAAAACTGTTTTTT. Translation: CATNKFTGQGRTNEKLFF.

The V gene is TRBV28, the J gene TRBJ2-1, with TRBD2 identical over 11 bases. Trimming cost V 3 bases and J 9 bases; bases outside gene matches: 7. CDR1 and CDR2 (germline): MDHEN, SYDVKM. The CDR3 runs to 15 residues. CDR3 DNA sequence: TGTGCCAGCAGTTTGACTAGCGGGAATAGGGGTGAGCAGTTCTTC. This codes for CASSLTSGNRGEQFF.

This rearrangement joins TRBV27 to TRBJ2-1; maybe TRBD2 (6 bases). This CDR3 is built from 13 residues. The germline CDR1 and CDR2 sequences are MNHEY and SMNVEV (reference sequence). Trimming pared 6 bases from V and 6 bases from J, leaving 12 bases between. CDR3 in amino acids: CASSSAGANEQFF. The CDR3 DNA is TGTGCCAGCAGCTCAGCGGGCGCCAATGAGCAGTTCTTC.

CDR3 protein: CASKLAGVETQYF. CDR3 nucleotide sequence: TGTGCCAGCAAACTAGCGGGAGTGGAGACCCAGTACTTC. V usage is TRBV7-9 and J usage is TRBJ2-5, with 11 nucleotides matching TRBD2. Germline CDR1 SEHNR, CDR2 FQNEAQ (reference sequence). Trimming removed 7 bases from V and 5 bases from J; junction bases left unmatched: 3. The CDR3 loop spans 13 amino acids.

V gene TRBV3-1 (or the pseudogene TRBV3-2) combines with J gene TRBJ1-3; the match to TRBD1 covers 9 bases. The V and J ends lost 1 base and 7 bases, in that order; junction bases with no gene match: 2. CDR3 length equals 14 residues. In germline, CDR1 is LGHDT, CDR2 YNNKEL (reference sequence). The CDR3 region has the DNA TGTGCCAGCAGCCAAGTACAGGGGGCGAACACCATATATTTT. Translated, it gives CASSQVQGANTIYF.

The J gene is TRBJ2-7, the V gene TRBV15; the match to TRBD1 covers 10 bases. Germline CDR1 and CDR2: LNHNV and YYDKDF (reference sequence). The CDR3 has 15 residues. V was clipped by 1 base and J by 4 bases; unmatched bases: 4. The CDR3 sequence: CATSRGRDRGYEQYF. CDR3 coding DNA: TGTGCCACCAGCAGAGGGAGGGACAGGGGTTACGAGCAGTACTTC.

The gene calls are TRBV5-6 and TRBJ2-7, with 9 bases that match TRBD1. From germline, CDR1 is SGHDT and CDR2 YYEEEE. There are 16 residues in the CDR3. J lost 4 bases, V lost 2 bases, and 10 bases had no gene match. CDR3 DNA: TGTGCCAGCAGCTTCTATGACAGGGGGACCCAATACGAGCAGTACTTC. It yields the protein CASSFYDRGTQYEQYF.

The CDR3: CASSESWQGNYEQYF. The CDR3, as DNA: TGCGCCAGCAGTGAGTCCTGGCAGGGCAACTACGAGCAGTACTTC. This rearrangement joins TRBV10-1 to TRBJ2-7; D perhaps matches TRBD1 (5 bases). The V gene's germline CDR1 is WNHNN and CDR2 SYGVQD (reference sequence). V gave up 0 bases and J gave up 3 bases, with 12 bases separating them. There are 15 residues in the CDR3.

The V and J genes are TRBV5-4 and TRBJ2-4; 10 nucleotides match TRBD1. The length of the CDR3 is 15 residues. The germline CDR1 and CDR2 sequences are SGHNT and YYREEE (reference sequence). Losses at the gene ends were 2 bases for V and 6 bases for J; bases not matched to a gene: 5. The CDR3 reads CASSLGQGGRNIQYF. CDR3 nucleotide sequence: TGTGCCAGCAGCTTAGGACAGGGGGGGAGAAACATTCAGTACTTC.

This chain joins TRBV11-2 and TRBJ2-7; D is perhaps TRBD2 (6 bases). Germline V gene data show CDR1 as SGHAT and CDR2 as FQNNGV. Deletions cut 5 bases from V and 0 bases from J, with 8 bases between. The CDR3 sequence is 13 residues long. In nucleotides, the CDR3 is TGTGCCAGCAGCGGCGGGACCTCCTACGAGCAGTACTTC. Its translation: CASSGGTSYEQYF.

V gene TRBV27 combines with J gene TRBJ1-2; maybe TRBD1 (6 bases). Germline V gene data show CDR1 as MNHEY and CDR2 as SMNVEV (reference sequence). The CDR3 runs 16 residues. The ends were cut back, 6 bases at V and 8 bases at J, with 25 bases in the middle. CDR3 loop: CASRQIGGGALYGYTF. In DNA form, the CDR3 reads TGTGCCAGCAGGCAGATCGGGGGGGGCGCTCTATACGGCTACACCTTC.

The rearrangement links TRBV12-5 to TRBJ1-2; possibly TRBD1 for D (6 bases). CDR3 size: 17 residues. CDR1 is LGHNT, CDR2 FRNRAP, per germline. V lost 6 bases and J 5 bases, leaving 25 bases between the germline ends. CDR3 protein: CASGPTGDSGVGYGYTF. The CDR3 DNA reads as TGTGCTAGTGGCCCGACAGGCGACTCAGGAGTGGGGTATGGCTACACCTTC.

V usage is TRBV28 and J usage is TRBJ1-2; 11 nucleotides match TRBD1. The CDR3 covers 15 residues. The germline V gene encodes CDR1 MDHEN and CDR2 SYDVKM. V dropped 6 bases and J dropped 6; count of bases not matched to a gene: 9. CDR3 residues: CASRAPGQGVDGYTF. The DNA of the CDR3 is TGTGCCAGCAGAGCACCGGGACAGGGGGTTGATGGCTACACCTTC.

V gene TRBV28 combines with J gene TRBJ1-2; 8 bases line up with TRBD1. CDR1 is MDHEN and CDR2 is SYDVKM in the germline V gene. V lost 5 bases and J lost 2; bases outside the gene matches: 7. The CDR3 consists of 15 residues. The CDR3 region has the DNA TGTGCCAGCAGTGGACACAGGGGGAGAAACTATGGCTACACCTTC. Protein product: CASSGHRGRNYGYTF.

The genes are TRBV4-1 and TRBJ2-3, with 7 bases lining up with TRBD2. This CDR3 spans 15 amino acids. Trimming cost V 7 bases and J 5 bases; bases outside gene matches: 12. CDR1 and CDR2 from the germline V gene are MGHRA and YSYEKL. Here the CDR3 reads CASTSGGTVLDTQYF. The CDR3 nucleotides are TGCGCCAGCACTTCGGGGGGAACAGTCCTAGATACGCAGTATTTT.

CDR3: CASSLGTGFSYEQYF. The CDR3 region has the DNA TGTGCCAGCAGCTTAGGGACAGGGTTTTCCTACGAGCAGTACTTC. The chain is built from TRBV11-2 and TRBJ2-7, with 8 nucleotides matching TRBD1. The CDR3 covers 15 residues. CDR1 is SGHAT, CDR2 FQNNGV, per germline. V lost 1 base to trimming and J lost 1 base; unmatched junction nucleotides: 3. Drawing the rest from reference TRBV11-2 and TRBJ2-7, the complete variable domain is EAGVAQSPRYKIIEKRQSVAFWCNPISGHATLYWYQQILGQGPKLLIQFQNNGVVDDSQLPKDRFSAERLKGVDSTLKIQPAKLEDSAVYLCASSLGTGFSYEQYFGPGTRLTVT.

V is TRBV28 and J is TRBJ1-1, with D perhaps TRBD1 (6 bases). The CDR3 contains 13 residues. From germline, CDR1 is MDHEN and CDR2 SYDVKM. The ends were cut back, 2 bases at V and 5 bases at J, with 9 bases in the middle. CDR3 region: CASSLDRRTEAFF. CDR3 in DNA: TGTGCCAGCAGTTTAGACAGGCGGACTGAAGCTTTCTTT.